Listed below are T cell receptor beta chains from one sample, sequenced in a study of CXCR3-negative and CXCR3-positive naive CD8 T cells. TCRdb reprocessed the 5' RACE reads; each CDR3 protein has one entry and no DNA is given. This sample's clone table lists about 130,000 distinct CDR3 sequences. Sequenced: naive CXCR3- CD8+ T cells from blood. These receptors were obtained from a human donor in good health. Some clones in this sample may be carry-over from other donors' samples. The CDR3 runs from the conserved cysteine through the conserved F or W.

TRBJ2-2 | TRBV29-1 | CSGGQGASGELFF
TRBJ2-7 | TRBV20-1 | CSARDRDSPTEQYF
TRBJ2-7 | TRBV29-1 | CSVYRDYEQYF
TRBJ1-2 | TRBV25-1 | CASTPGQGYGYTF
TRBJ1-4 | TRBV7-9 | CASSPLTNEKLFF
TRBJ2-2 | TRBV20-1 | CSALGPSGRPNNTGELFF
TRBJ2-4 | TRBV12-3/TRBV12-4 | CASSFISGRGAKNIQYF
TRBJ2-7 | TRBV9 | CASSVGTGPYEQYF
TRBJ1-1 | TRBV6-2/TRBV6-3 | CASSYPTGAFF
TRBJ2-4 | TRBV29-1 | CSVVGAAKNIQYF
TRBJ2-1 | TRBV3-1 | CASSQAERTNNEQFF
TRBJ1-5 | TRBV15 | CATSRDGGPYQPQHF
TRBJ2-7 | TRBV7-2 | CASSAWDSSYEQYF
TRBJ2-4 | TRBV28 | CASSFRGGGIQYF
TRBJ2-3 | TRBV29-1 | CSIFTGGTDTQYF
TRBJ2-7 | TRBV12-3/TRBV12-4 | CASSHGLAGIQNEQYF
TRBJ2-3 | TRBV7-2 | CASTAPRDRGFTDTQYF
TRBJ1-1 | TRBV4-1 | CASSQEGRETEAFF
TRBJ2-2 | TRBV29-1 | CSVETSGTNTGELFF
TRBJ2-7 | TRBV20-1 | CSARDQRRPALEQYF
TRBJ2-1 | TRBV11-2 | CASSFPGLAGNEQYF
TRBJ2-2 | TRBV20-1 | CSARDYRLAGPGELFF
TRBJ2-1 | TRBV29-1 | CSAYSPSSYNEQFF
TRBJ2-2 | TRBV12-3/TRBV12-4 | CASSQPGQGGTGELFF